The 30 T cell receptor beta chains listed next were all sequenced from one sample in a study of beta chain features in type 1 diabetes. cDNA synthesis used the whole RNA isolate, giving expressed TCRB sequences. Libraries were prepared by immunoSEQ multiplex PCR; TCRdb keeps only in-frame clonotypes and omits some of them. The sample records 400,000 to 600,000 clones, approximately 30% being singletons. Sequenced sample: naive CD4+ T cells from blood. Receptors were obtained from a man aged 18 to 30 in good health.

This rearrangement joins TRBV10-3 to TRBJ2-1; TRBD1 agrees at 11 bases. Germline trimming cut 6 bases from V and 5 bases from J; bases unmatched to any gene: 0. This CDR3 contains 13 residues. The germline V gene has CDR1 ENHRY and CDR2 SYGVKD. Here the CDR3 reads CAIRGQGDNEQFF. As DNA, the CDR3 is TGTGCCATCAGGGGACAGGGGGACAATGAGCAGTTCTTC.

The V call is TRBV28, the J call TRBJ2-7; 8 nucleotides match TRBD1. The CDR3 length is 14 residues. Germline V gene sequence: CDR1 MDHEN, CDR2 SYDVKM. V was pared by 6 bases and J by 0 bases, with 4 bases of the junction left unmatched. In DNA form, the CDR3 reads TGTGCCAGCAGCCAGACAGGGGTCTCCTACGAGCAGTACTTC. Protein product: CASSQTGVSYEQYF. The full variable domain, completed using reference TRBV28 and TRBJ2-7, is DVKVTQSSRYLVKRTGEKVFLECVQDMDHENMFWYRQDPGLGLRLIYFSYDVKMKEKGDIPEGYSVSREKKERFSLILESASTNQTSMYLCASSQTGVSYEQYFGPGTRLTVT.

The rearrangement links TRBV5-6 to TRBJ2-1; 11 nucleotides align to TRBD2. J was trimmed by 7 bases and V by 6 bases; bases with no gene match: 9. The CDR3 length is 15 residues. Germline CDR1 SGHDT, CDR2 YYEEEE. The CDR3 is CASKNSGRAGNEQFF. DNA of the CDR3: TGTGCCAGCAAGAATAGCGGGAGGGCCGGAAATGAGCAGTTCTTC.

The rearrangement joins TRBV5-6 to TRBJ2-3; TRBD2 matches at 9 bases. Germline CDR1 is SGHDT and CDR2 is YYEEEE. The ends lost 3 bases at V and 4 bases at J; junction bases unmatched: 9. The CDR3 is 16 amino acids. The CDR3: CASSSMAGGPPDTQYF. The CDR3 coding sequence is TGTGCCAGCAGCTCTATGGCGGGAGGGCCCCCAGATACGCAGTATTTT. Using reference TRBV5-6 and TRBJ2-3 for the parts outside the CDR3, the full variable domain is DAGVTQSPTHLIKTRGQQVTLRCSPKSGHDTVSWYQQALGQGPQFIFQYYEEEERQRGNFPDRFSGHQFPNYSSELNVNALLLGDSALYLCASSSMAGGPPDTQYFGPGTRLTVL.

The chain links TRBV14 to TRBJ2-1; D perhaps matches TRBD2 (5 bases). This CDR3 region has 15 residues. V lost 1 base and J 8 bases, leaving 15 bases between the germline ends. Germline V gene lookup returns CDR1 SGHDN and CDR2 FVKESK. Here the CDR3 reads CASSQVTGRPHEQFF. The CDR3 DNA reads TGTGCCAGCAGCCAAGTCACGGGAAGGCCCCATGAGCAGTTCTTC. Full variable domain (remainder filled in from reference TRBV14 and TRBJ2-1): EAGVTQFPSHSVIEKGQTVTLRCDPISGHDNLYWYRRVMGKEIKFLLHFVKESKQDESGMPNNRFLAERTGGTYSTLKVQPAELEDSGVYFCASSQVTGRPHEQFFGPGTRLTVL.

V and J are TRBV30 and TRBJ2-2, with a possible D match to TRBD2 (5 bases). The CDR3 covers 15 residues. V gave up 2 bases and J gave up 5 bases, with 15 bases separating them. Per the germline V gene, CDR1 is GTSNPN and CDR2 is SVGIG (reference sequence). The CDR3 protein is CAWSSPRGGTGELFF. Written as DNA, the CDR3 is TGTGCCTGGAGTTCCCCTCGGGGTGGGACCGGGGAGCTGTTTTTT.

The CDR3 DNA follows: TGTGCCTGGAGTCCAAAGACGCGTGGCTACACCTTC. It encodes CAWSPKTRGYTF. The chain employs TRBV30 and TRBJ1-2; no firm D call. The length of the CDR3 is 12 residues. The germline gives CDR1 GTSNPN, CDR2 SVGIG (reference sequence). Trimming left V 2 bases short and J 7 bases short, with 11 bases between.

V usage is TRBV29-1 and J usage is TRBJ2-2, with D possibly being TRBD2 (5 bases). V lost 6 bases to trimming and J lost 1 base, with 12 bases between them. CDR1 and CDR2 (germline): SQVTM, ANQGSEA. The CDR3 covers 14 residues. CDR3 sequence reads: CSVSGFWNTGELFF. The CDR3 DNA sequence: TGCAGCGTCTCGGGGTTCTGGAACACCGGGGAGCTGTTTTTT.

This clone was found a few times. This chain uses TRBV5-4 with TRBJ2-4; no definite D call. Per the germline V gene, CDR1 is SGHNT and CDR2 is YYREEE (reference sequence). The CDR3 extends over 11 amino acids. Trimming took off 0 bases at V and 8 bases at J, with 3 bases between the two ends. The CDR3 region has the DNA TGTGCCAGCAGCTTGGGGGACATTCAGTACTTC. Encoded protein: CASSLGDIQYF.

This clone was observed a handful of times. This sequence joins TRBV4-3 and TRBJ2-4; tentatively, D is TRBD2 (5 bases). The CDR3 runs 15 residues. CDR1 and CDR2 (germline): LGHNA, YSLEER. V lost 0 bases and J lost 2, with 8 bases in between. This CDR3 reads CASSQDRGTKNIQYF. CDR3 DNA: TGCGCCAGCAGCCAAGATCGGGGTACCAAAAACATTCAGTACTTC.

V and J are TRBV15 and TRBJ2-7; 8 nucleotides agree with TRBD1. V was clipped by 0 bases and J by 7 bases; unmatched bases: 8. Germline lookup yields CDR1 LNHNV and CDR2 YYDKDF (reference sequence). The CDR3 runs to 15 residues. Written as DNA, the CDR3 is TGTGCCACCAGCAGAGATCAGACAGGGGAAAGGGAGCAGTACTTC. Translation gives CATSRDQTGEREQYF. Using reference TRBV15 and TRBJ2-7 for the parts outside the CDR3, the full variable domain is DAMVIQNPRYQVTQFGKPVTLSCSQTLNHNVMYWYQQKSSQAPKLLFHYYDKDFNNEADTPDNFQSRRPNTSFCFLDIRSPGLGDTAMYLCATSRDQTGEREQYFGPGTRLTVT.

Only a few counts were recorded for this clone. Written as DNA, the CDR3 is TGTGCCAGTAGTAGCCGGGACCGTACATATGAGCAGTTCTTC. The encoded protein is CASSSRDRTYEQFF. This chain links TRBV19 with TRBJ2-1; the D call may be TRBD1 or TRBD2 (5 bases each). The CDR3 is 14 residues long. The V gene lost 4 bases and the J gene lost 8 bases, with 15 bases spanning the gap. Per the germline V gene, CDR1 is LNHDA and CDR2 is SQIVND (reference sequence).

The V call is TRBV2, the J call TRBJ1-2; D not certain. CDR1 and CDR2 from the germline V gene are SNHLY and FYNNEI. Between the trimmed V and J ends, which lost 4 bases and 4 bases, there was a span of 7 bases. The CDR3 runs to 12 residues. CDR3 DNA sequence: TGTGCCAGCAGTGGCAGACCCTATGGCTACACCTTC. Its translation is CASSGRPYGYTF.

The genes are TRBV6-1 and TRBJ1-5; unclear D gene. The CDR3 is 12 residues long. Trimming took off 3 bases at V and 4 bases at J, with 4 bases between the two ends. CDR1 and CDR2 (germline): MNHNS, SASEGT. This CDR3 reads CASSELNQPQHF. Here the CDR3 DNA reads TGTGCCAGCAGTGAGCTGAATCAGCCCCAGCATTTT.

The rearrangement links TRBV15 to TRBJ2-7; weak D call: TRBD1 (5 bases). Germline V gene sequence: CDR1 LNHNV, CDR2 YYDKDF (reference sequence). V lost 3 bases and J 1 base, leaving 10 bases between the germline ends. The CDR3 sequence is 14 residues long. CDR3 sequence reads: CATSRRQSSYEQYF. The DNA for the CDR3 is TGTGCCACCAGCAGGAGACAGTCTTCCTACGAGCAGTACTTC.

This clone was found a few times. The chain links TRBV28 to TRBJ2-5; D remains ambiguous. Germline CDR1 is MDHEN and CDR2 is SYDVKM. V lost 5 bases and J lost 4, with 14 bases in between. This CDR3 comprises 14 residues. For the CDR3, the DNA is TGTGCCAGCAGTCCTGTAGACCGCCGAGAGACCCAGTACTTC. Amino acid sequence: CASSPVDRRETQYF.

The CDR3 coding sequence is TGTGCCAGCAGAGGGACAGGGACCTACGAGCAGTACTTC. This gives the protein CASRGTGTYEQYF. The rearrangement joins TRBV6-5 to TRBJ2-7, with 9 bases fitting TRBD1. The length of the CDR3 is 13 residues. Germline V gene lookup returns CDR1 MNHEY and CDR2 SVGAGI. The V and J ends lost 6 bases and 2 bases, in that order; junction bases with no gene match: 2.

This clone showed up just once. The CDR3 DNA follows: TGTGCCAGCAGCTTATGGAAACCCGGACAGGGGGCGACCTACGAGCAGTACTTC. Protein product: CASSLWKPGQGATYEQYF. The genes are TRBV7-9 and TRBJ2-7, with 11 positions matching TRBD1. The CDR3 is 18 amino acids. Germline CDR1 is SEHNR and CDR2 is FQNEAQ (reference sequence). V was clipped by 2 bases and J by 2 bases; unmatched bases: 11.

In regard to this clone: Other nucleotide sequences in the sample specify the same CDR3. The chain carries TRBV7-9 and TRBJ2-1, with D possibly TRBD2 on 6 matching bases. CDR3 length: 13 residues. The V end lost 1 base, the J end lost 6 bases, and 7 bases lay between the germline ends. Germline CDR1 is SEHNR and CDR2 is FQNEAQ (reference sequence). The CDR3 DNA sequence: TGTGCCAGCAGCTTAGTGGGAGGCAATGAGCAGTTCTTC. Translated, it gives CASSLVGGNEQFF.

This chain connects TRBV2 to TRBJ1-3, with 7 positions matching TRBD1. J gave up 2 bases and V 6 bases, and 4 bases lay outside the gene matches. The germline gives CDR1 SNHLY, CDR2 FYNNEI. The CDR3 covers 14 residues. CDR3 DNA: TGTGCCAGCAGCGATGACAGGGCTGGAAACACCATATATTTT. It translates to CASSDDRAGNTIYF.

The chain uses TRBV19 and TRBJ2-1, with 8 positions matching TRBD2. The CDR3 is 14 amino acids. J gave up 7 bases and V 3 bases, and 5 bases lay outside the gene matches. Germline-derived CDR1 and CDR2 are LNHDA and SQIVND (reference sequence). This chain's CDR3 is CASSIKREKNEQFF. Written as DNA, the CDR3 is TGTGCCAGTAGTATCAAGCGGGAGAAGAATGAGCAGTTCTTC.

Points on this clone: The same CDR3 can be traced to other DNA sequences in this sample. The CDR3 nucleotides are TGTGCCTGGGGGGACCGAGGCGAGCAGTACTTC. It encodes CAWGDRGEQYF. The chain combines TRBV30 with TRBJ2-7; the D call may be TRBD1 or TRBD2 (5 bases each). The germline V gene has CDR1 GTSNPN and CDR2 SVGIG (reference sequence). With 5 bases removed from V and 6 bases from J, the gap between germline ends came to 11 bases. The CDR3 runs 11 residues. Together with reference TRBV30 and TRBJ2-7, the CDR3 gives the full variable domain: SQTIHQWPATLVQPVGSPLSLECTVEGTSNPNLYWYRQAAGRGLQLLFYSVGIGQISSEVPQNLSASRPQDRQFILSSKKLLLSDSGFYLCAWGDRGEQYFGPGTRLTVT.

A remark on this clone: A junction boundary mismatches the germline segment, possibly from a read error. Other nucleotide sequences from this sample produce the same CDR3. The V and J genes are TRBV7-9 and TRBJ1-3; D uncertain. The CDR3 length is 8 residues. The germline gives CDR1 SEHNR, CDR2 FQNEAQ (reference sequence). CDR3 protein: CASSTGDF. DNA for the CDR3: TGTGCCAGCAGCACCGGGGATTTT.

In this sample, this clone turned up a few times. V gene TRBV30 combines with J gene TRBJ2-7; tentative D call: TRBD2 (5 bases). CDR3 length equals 15 residues. The V gene's germline CDR1 is GTSNPN and CDR2 SVGIG (reference sequence). Between the trimmed V and J ends, which lost 0 bases and 5 bases, there was a span of 17 bases. The CDR3: CAWSVVATVEDEQYF. In nucleotides, the CDR3 is TGTGCCTGGAGTGTGGTGGCCACGGTGGAGGACGAGCAGTACTTC.

The chain employs TRBV30 and TRBJ2-5; no clear D gene. Trimming left V 2 bases short and J 2 bases short, with 6 bases between. This CDR3 is 12 amino acids long. The germline gives CDR1 GTSNPN, CDR2 SVGIG (reference sequence). As DNA, the CDR3 is TGTGCCTGGAGTCACGCGCAAGAGACCCAGTACTTC. This gives the protein CAWSHAQETQYF.

V gene TRBV5-4 combines with J gene TRBJ2-3; D tentatively fits TRBD1 or TRBD2 (5 bases each). The length of the CDR3 is 15 residues. The V and J ends lost 4 bases and 0 bases respectively, with 12 bases between them. CDR1 SGHNT and CDR2 YYREEE come from the germline V gene (reference sequence). This chain's CDR3 is CASSPGRGSTDTQYF. In DNA, the CDR3 is TGTGCCAGCAGCCCGGGACGCGGCAGCACAGATACGCAGTATTTT.

This clone occurred a few times. J is TRBJ1-4 and V is TRBV7-9, with TRBD1 matching over 7 bases. The CDR3 sequence is 14 residues long. Unmatched junction bases numbered 6, after V lost 5 bases and J lost 6 bases. The germline V gene has CDR1 SEHNR and CDR2 FQNEAQ (reference sequence). The DNA of the CDR3 is TGTGCCAGCAGCGCCGGGACAGCCGATGAAAAACTGTTTTTT. This codes for CASSAGTADEKLFF.

The chain combines TRBV28 with TRBJ2-1, with D perhaps TRBD2 (6 bases). Trimming left V 1 base short and J 0 bases short, with 13 bases between. The CDR3 runs to 17 residues. Germline loops: CDR1 MDHEN, CDR2 SYDVKM. The CDR3, as DNA: TGTGCCAGCAGTTTATTGCGGGGCGGAGGCTCCTACAATGAGCAGTTCTTC. Translating it yields CASSLLRGGGSYNEQFF. Full variable domain (remainder filled in from reference TRBV28 and TRBJ2-1): DVKVTQSSRYLVKRTGEKVFLECVQDMDHENMFWYRQDPGLGLRLIYFSYDVKMKEKGDIPEGYSVSREKKERFSLILESASTNQTSMYLCASSLLRGGGSYNEQFFGPGTRLTVL.

This chain uses TRBV29-1 with TRBJ2-2; D is ambiguous. This CDR3 has 12 amino acids. Germline CDR1 SQVTM, CDR2 ANQGSEA. The V gene lost 7 bases and the J gene lost 6 bases, with 12 bases spanning the gap. CDR3 coding DNA: TGCAGCGGAAGGCTGGTTCCCGGGGAGCTGTTTTTT. This translates into CSGRLVPGELFF.

The chain carries TRBV5-1 and TRBJ1-3; TRBD1 is a possible D gene (6 bases). The germline V gene has CDR1 SGHRS and CDR2 YFSETQ. V was clipped by 4 bases and J by 4 bases, with 15 bases between them. CDR3 size: 15 residues. The CDR3 loop reads CASSEQGPAGNTIYF. The DNA of the CDR3 is TGCGCCAGCAGCGAACAGGGCCCGGCCGGAAACACCATATATTTT.